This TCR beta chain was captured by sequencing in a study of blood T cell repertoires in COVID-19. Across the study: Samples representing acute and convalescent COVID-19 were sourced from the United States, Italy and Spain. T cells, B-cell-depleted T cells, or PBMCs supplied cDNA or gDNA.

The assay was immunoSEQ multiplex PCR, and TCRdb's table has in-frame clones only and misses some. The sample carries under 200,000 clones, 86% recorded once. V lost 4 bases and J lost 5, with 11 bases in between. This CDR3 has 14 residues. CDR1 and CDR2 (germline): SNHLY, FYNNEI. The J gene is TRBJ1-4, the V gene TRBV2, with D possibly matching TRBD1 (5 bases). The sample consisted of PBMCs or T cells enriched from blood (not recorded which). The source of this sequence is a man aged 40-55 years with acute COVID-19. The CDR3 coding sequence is TGTGCCAGCAGTGCCACAGGCAAAAATGAAAAACTGTTTTTT. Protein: CASSATGKNEKLFF.